This T cell receptor (beta chain) was sequenced during a study of cytomegalovirus exposure and HLA in healthy donors. Study findings and constraints: In a later analysis, a missense DCLRE1C variant was linked to TCR beta V- and J-gene trimming. A later analysis reportedly found that, within productive TCRs, an Asian-associated ancestry cluster had fewer N-insertions than the mean observed across the approximately 690 donors. Among TCR beta chains, those listed as cytomegalovirus-associated numbered around 160.

To note about this clone: The antigen is not known.

J lost 9 bases, V lost 1 base, and 7 bases had no gene match. CDR3 size: 15 residues. Germline V gene lookup returns CDR1 LNHNV and CDR2 YYDKDF (reference sequence). Primers: 60 Vbeta forward and 13 Jbeta reverse. TCRdb keeps only in-frame clones here, not all; method: immunoSEQ multiplex PCR. The sample yields fewer than 200,000 clones, around 75% seen once. The chain has TRBV15 and TRBJ2-1, with TRBD2 matching 9 bases. The TCR was taken from a man between 18 and 29 years old in good health and CMV-seronegative. Sequencing was done on a sample of PBMCs. In DNA, the CDR3 is TGTGCCACCAGCAGAGCTAGCGGGGTGTCGAGTGAGCAGTTCTTC. It encodes CATSRASGVSSEQFF.